The 14 T cell receptor beta chains below all came from one sample that was sequenced in a study of blood T cells in healthy people across ages. Using a J-beta primer mix together with a sample-barcoded 5' primer, a second PCR was run for about 6 to 12 cycles. TCRdb independently ran MiXCR on the 5' RACE reads; one entry per CDR3 protein. The sample has 1,800,000 or so distinct CDR3 sequences, 30% to 40% seen once. The source material was blood. These receptors came from a human donor in good health.

This chain uses TRBV7-2 with TRBJ2-3; 7 bases fit TRBD1. J gave up 2 bases and V 1 base, and 6 bases lay outside the gene matches. The germline V gene encodes CDR1 SGHTA and CDR2 FQGNSA. CDR3 length equals 16 residues. The CDR3 DNA is TGTGCCAGCAGCTTAGGCAGGACAGGTTACACAGATACGCAGTATTTT. This translates into CASSLGRTGYTDTQYF.

V gene TRBV5-5 combines with J gene TRBJ2-2; D might be TRBD1 (6 bases). Deletions cut 0 bases from V and 9 bases from J, with 21 bases between. The germline gives CDR1 SGHKS, CDR2 YYEKEE (reference sequence). The CDR3 has 17 amino acids. In DNA form, the CDR3 reads TGTGCCAGCAGCTTGGCCATGTCAAAACAGGGAATCAGGGAGCTGTTTTTT. The encoded protein is CASSLAMSKQGIRELFF.

V usage is TRBV5-1 and J usage is TRBJ2-3, with D maybe TRBD1 (5 bases). CDR1 SGHRS and CDR2 YFSETQ come from the germline V gene. The CDR3 has 16 residues. V was cut by 4 bases and J by 4 bases, with 19 bases left in between. In nucleotides, the CDR3 is TGCGCCAGCAGCACTTTAGCAGGGATAGGTGCAGATACGCAGTATTTT. It specifies CASSTLAGIGADTQYF.

The sample holds a few counts of this clonotype. This chain links TRBV7-2 with TRBJ2-7; TRBD1 agrees at 7 bases. The CDR3 extends over 14 amino acids. V was clipped by 6 bases and J by 2 bases; unmatched bases: 7. Per the germline V gene, CDR1 is SGHTA and CDR2 is FQGNSA. The CDR3 nucleotides read TGTGCCAGCAGTTCGCCCCAGGGGGCCTACGAGCAGTACTTC. This sequence encodes CASSSPQGAYEQYF.

This clonotype came up a few times. The genes are TRBV27 and TRBJ2-3; D is perhaps TRBD2 (7 bases). V was cut by 1 base and J by 3 bases, with 11 bases left in between. The CDR3 is 15 residues long. The V gene's germline CDR1 is MNHEY and CDR2 SMNVEV (reference sequence). The CDR3 coding sequence is TGTGCCAGCAGTTTATGGGGGGGGCGTACAGATACGCAGTATTTT. Protein product: CASSLWGGRTDTQYF.

This clonotype came up once. The rearrangement links TRBV2 to TRBJ2-1; the D is unclear. The CDR3 has 12 residues. In germline, CDR1 is SNHLY, CDR2 FYNNEI. The V end was cut by 3 bases, the J end by 13 bases, with 13 bases between. The chain's CDR3 is CASSDRSETQFF. DNA for the CDR3: TGTGCCAGCAGTGATAGGTCGGAGACTCAGTTCTTC.

A single count supports this clonotype. Germline and junction disagree at one end, which may indicate a read error. The chain employs TRBV12-3 or TRBV12-4 and TRBJ1-4, with unresolved D. CDR3 size: 14 residues. The CDR3 sequence: CARSFGGLGEKLFF. CDR3 nucleotide sequence: TGTGCCCGCAGTTTTGGAGGTCTAGGTGAAAAACTGTTTTTT.

The chain carries TRBV9 and TRBJ2-7; maybe TRBD2 (5 bases). CDR1 is SGDLS and CDR2 is YYNGEE in the germline V gene. The CDR3 runs to 13 residues. The V end was cut by 2 bases, the J end by 4 bases, with 10 bases between. CDR3: CASSVTSGYEQYF. CDR3 DNA: TGTGCCAGCAGCGTTACTAGTGGATACGAGCAGTACTTC.

The gene calls are TRBV5-8 and TRBJ2-5; 13 positions match TRBD2. The CDR3 length is 18 residues. The germline CDR1 and CDR2 sequences are SGHTS and YDEGEE. V was pared by 4 bases and J by 5 bases, with 14 bases of the junction left unmatched. For the CDR3, the DNA is TGTGCCAGCAGCCATGGACTAGCGGGGGATCCTAGGGGTGAGACCCAGTACTTC. Protein: CASSHGLAGDPRGETQYF.

The V and J genes are TRBV6-5 and TRBJ2-4; possibly TRBD2 for D (5 bases). The end of the DNA fits TRBJ2-7 better, so the J call may be wrong. Per germline, CDR1 MNHEY and CDR2 SVGAGI. The CDR3 consists of 12 residues. CDR3 sequence (DNA): TGTGCCAGCATCGGGGAAAGAGGCGAGCAGTACTTC. Protein product: CASIGERGEQYF.

In nucleotides, the CDR3 is TGTGCCAGCAGCGGCTCTAGCGGGGGGGCCTATGAGCAGTTCTTC. Encoded protein: CASSGSSGGAYEQFF. The chain employs TRBV7-2 and TRBJ2-1; 12 bases map to TRBD2. Unmatched junction bases numbered 7, after V lost 5 bases and J lost 8 bases. Germline CDR1 and CDR2: SGHTA and FQGNSA. The CDR3 has 15 amino acids.

This clonotype was seen more than once but under ten times. This chain connects TRBV6-1 to TRBJ2-3; 8 nucleotides match TRBD1. The CDR3 sequence is 14 residues long. Per the germline V gene, CDR1 is MNHNS and CDR2 is SASEGT. The V segment lost 4 bases and the J segment 9 bases; nucleotides outside the gene matches: 9. The CDR3 sequence: CASSVRTGLYTQYF. The CDR3 nucleotides read TGTGCCAGCAGTGTCCGGACAGGGCTCTACACGCAGTATTTT.

This chain connects TRBV5-6 to TRBJ2-2; D gene ambiguous. The CDR3 runs 13 residues. With 0 bases removed from V and 4 bases from J, the gap between germline ends came to 4 bases. Germline CDR1 and CDR2: SGHDT and YYEEEE. The DNA of the CDR3 is TGTGCCAGCAGCTTGGAATTCACCGGGGAGCTGTTTTTT. Its protein is CASSLEFTGELFF.

This chain uses TRBV20-1 with TRBJ1-5, with D uncertain. Trimming took 3 bases from V and 4 from J, leaving 13 bases between them. The CDR3 loop spans 14 amino acids. CDR1 DFQATT and CDR2 SNEGSKA come from the germline V gene (reference sequence). The CDR3 DNA reads TGCAGTGCTAGGCTCGGCAGCCCGAATCAGCCCCAGCATTTT. It codes for CSARLGSPNQPQHF.